This T cell receptor (beta chain) appears in the sequencing data of a study of blood T cell repertoires in COVID-19. The overall study: Acute and convalescent COVID-19 samples came from the United States, Italy and Spain.

Sequencing used immunoSEQ multiplex PCR; TCRdb keeps in-frame clones, though not all of them. The sample records approximately 120,000 clones, about four fifths being singletons. The sequence came from a human donor in a cohort sampled during active COVID-19. Sequencing was done on a sample of peripheral blood.

In DNA, the CDR3 is TGTGCCAGCAGCCCCCGGGAGGGCAACAATGAGCAGTTCTTC. Its translation is CASSPREGNNEQFF. This chain connects TRBV7-3 to TRBJ2-1; the match to TRBD2 covers 8 bases. Germline values: CDR1 SGHTA, CDR2 FQGTGA. Losses at the gene ends were 5 bases for V and 5 bases for J; bases not matched to a gene: 5. The CDR3 extends over 14 amino acids.